This entry concerns a single T cell receptor (beta chain). Its target is unknown. The sample is drawn from a study of OX40 agonist ivuxolimab in advanced cancers. In the study overall: Aged roughly 20 to 85 with a mean of about 63 years, they were 82.7% male. Whole-study results and caveats: CD8+ T cells showed, on average, more clonal expansion than CD4+ cells.

TCRdb's copy holds only in-frame clones and misses some; the assay was immunoSEQ multiplex PCR. Among 15,000 to 20,000 clones listed, 70% to 90% were seen once. Germline CDR1 LNHNV, CDR2 YYDKDF (reference sequence). The CDR3 runs to 15 residues. V gave up 0 bases and J gave up 7 bases, with 13 bases separating them. Autoimmune disease history or systemic immunosuppression excluded patients. The sample here was CD4+ or CD8+ T cells sorted from blood, taken in a trial of the OX40 agonist ivuxolimab. This receptor was identified in an adult with an advanced solid tumor such as melanoma, head and neck, liver or kidney cancer. The gene calls are TRBV15 and TRBJ2-1, with D unclear. Here the CDR3 reads CATSRDLGLGNEQFF. The CDR3 region has the DNA TGTGCCACCAGCAGAGATCTAGGCTTAGGGAATGAGCAGTTCTTC.